One and the same sample provided the 5 T cell receptor beta chains below, sequenced in a study of vaccination and CD4 T cells after COVID-19. Time point meaning: late sampling 161 to 241 days after vaccination in a few convalescent patients. Each CDR3 protein gets one entry after TCRdb re-called the PCR reads with MiXCR. The table lists 26,000 or so distinct CDR3 sequences, around 53% of them singletons. Sequencing was performed on CD4+ T cells from blood, taken about 7 months after SARS-CoV-2 vaccination. These TCRs come from a human donor who had recovered from COVID-19.

The rearrangement links TRBV5-4 to TRBJ2-7; 8 bases are a match to TRBD1. CDR1 is SGHNT and CDR2 is YYREEE in the germline V gene (reference sequence). Trimming removed 4 bases from V and 6 bases from J; junction bases left unmatched: 12. This CDR3 has 15 amino acids. This CDR3 reads CASSQVGRGQGEQYF. The CDR3 DNA reads as TGTGCCAGCAGCCAGGTGGGCAGGGGGCAAGGCGAGCAGTACTTC.

The V and J genes are TRBV27 and TRBJ1-5, with D unclear. Germline CDR1 MNHEY, CDR2 SMNVEV (reference sequence). Trimming pared 3 bases from V and 3 bases from J, leaving 3 bases between. The CDR3 extends over 12 amino acids. The DNA for the CDR3 is TGTGCCAGCAGTTTTATCAATCAGCCCCAGCATTTT. Protein product: CASSFINQPQHF.

The chain recombines TRBV5-4 with TRBJ2-6; possible D gene TRBD2, 5 bases. The CDR3 is 16 residues long. The germline V gene encodes CDR1 SGHNT and CDR2 YYREEE (reference sequence). V lost 0 bases to trimming and J lost 2 bases, with 9 bases between them. The CDR3 DNA reads as TGTGCCAGCAGCTTGGGGGCGGGCGCTGGGGCCAACGTCCTGACTTTC. Amino acid sequence: CASSLGAGAGANVLTF.

The rearrangement uses TRBV19 and TRBJ1-1, with D maybe TRBD1 (5 bases). V lost 3 bases, J lost 1 base, and 9 bases lay in between. This CDR3 has 14 amino acids. Germline values: CDR1 LNHDA, CDR2 SQIVND (reference sequence). In DNA form, the CDR3 reads TGTGCCAGTAGTATTCCAGGGTCGAACACTGAAGCTTTCTTT. As protein: CASSIPGSNTEAFF.

The chain employs TRBV20-1 and TRBJ1-5; TRBD1 matches at 8 bases. The CDR3 loop spans 13 amino acids. CDR1 DFQATT and CDR2 SNEGSKA come from the germline V gene (reference sequence). Trimming took 6 bases from V and 3 from J; bases not matched to a gene: 4. DNA for the CDR3: TGCAGTGCCAGGACAGGGTCCAATCAGCCCCAGCATTTT. Its protein is CSARTGSNQPQHF.